This TCR beta chain was sequenced for a study of tumor-infiltrating lymphocytes in localized non-small cell lung cancer (dated by TCRdb to the early 2020s). As for the study more broadly: The cohort covered several histologies, both smokers and never-smokers, and patients whose samples were collected after neoadjuvant chemotherapy. Each patient provided resected tumor tissue plus uninvolved lung tissue from the same patient, with the uninvolved lung tissue described as non-adjacent to the tumor. Alongside flow cytometry, multiplex immunofluorescence, RNA-seq, exome sequencing and proteomics, TCR sequencing was applied to the same patients as one of several integrated assays. In total, the ICON cohort consisted of 150 surgical patients with localized non-small cell lung cancer who had their tumors resected. For roughly 55 patients, immunoSEQ T-cell fraction was compared between paired tumor and uninvolved lung.

Turning to this clone: Its antigen has not been determined. The input lacks base qualities; no much larger clone sits a single base away.

Enrollment in ICON was initiated in the first half of 2016, and the last patient was enrolled in late 2018. A subcohort of 70 to 85 patients provided fresh tumor and matched uninvolved tissue for in-depth immune analyses, with TCR sequencing among those analyses. DNA for TCR sequencing was isolated from bulk tissue, and no cell sorting was done. The research as a whole found: Tumor T-cell fraction from TCR sequencing was not associated with recurrence-free survival (p = 0.61). TCR-derived T-cell fraction did not differ between the flow cytometry-defined immunotypes IM1 (good prognosis) and IM2 (poor prognosis). Because assay coverage varied across patients depending on available tissue quantity, TCR sequencing was performed for only a subset of the cohort. Because different assays used different pieces of the same tissue, intratumor heterogeneity could not be separated from technical variation. TCRbeta sequencing supported higher T cell infiltration in tumors than in uninvolved lung tissue, consistent with immunofluorescence CD3 counts.

CDR1 MGHDK and CDR2 SYGVNS are derived from the germline V gene. There are 15 amino acids in the CDR3, from cysteine to phenylalanine inclusive. The CDR3 DNA has 45 bases and is translated from base 1. V is pruned by 5 bases and J by 2 bases, leaving 6 bases of the junction without a gene match. The immunoSEQ assay used for TCR sequencing gave the T-cell fraction in both tumor and uninvolved lung tissue. Per the original workflow: For survival analysis, patients were split into high (upper tertile) and low (lower two tertiles) T-cell fraction groups and compared by log-rank test. A signed-rank test was used to check for differences in T-cell fraction between paired tumor and uninvolved lung. TCRdb stores this immuneACCESS table with in-frame sequences only. Part of the clones is absent; in the studies checked, under half of the shortfall reflects unresolved V genes, and no reason is known for the rest. D and trimming were read from the DNA, whereas the V and J calls and clone size are those reported in that table. Across this sample there are more than 7,500 clones, with about two thirds seen only once. Jointly, the top ten make up roughly 14% of the sample.

The specimen sequenced was lung tumor tissue. The sequence joins TRBV25-1 to TRBJ2-1, and 7 junctional nucleotides match TRBD1. The source is a human donor with non-small cell lung cancer. Here is the DNA: TGTGCCAGCAGTAGTGGCCAGGGGGCCTACAATGAGCAGTTCTTC. Translated, it gives CASSSGQGAYNEQFF.